The 19 T cell receptor beta chains reported below all come from one sample, sequenced in a study of type 1 and type 2 diabetes patients. Amplification started from genomic DNA. The TCR beta CDR3 region was amplified using 30 forward and 13 reverse primers. One entry per CDR3 protein, called by TCRdb with MiXCR from the multiplex PCR reads. The table has fewer than 300,000 distinct CDR3 sequences, roughly 50% seen once; the top ten hold roughly an eighth. Material for sequencing was peripheral blood mononuclear cells (PBMCs). The source of these receptors is a man aged 18 to 35 with type 2 diabetes.

The chain carries TRBV20-1 and TRBJ2-3; 7 bases agree with TRBD2. Per germline, CDR1 DFQATT and CDR2 SNEGSKA (reference sequence). V was pared by 2 bases and J by 0 bases, with 5 bases of the junction left unmatched. CDR3 length: 15 residues. CDR3 in DNA: TGCAGTGCTAGACGCGGGAGCAAGAGCACAGATACGCAGTATTTT. This gives the protein CSARRGSKSTDTQYF.

This sequence joins TRBV7-9 and TRBJ1-2, with D hard to call. Per germline, CDR1 SEHNR and CDR2 FQNEAQ (reference sequence). CDR3 length: 15 residues. V dropped 1 base and J dropped 0 bases, with 9 bases sitting between them. The CDR3 loop reads CASSLVSGANYGYTF. DNA of the CDR3: TGTGCCAGCAGCTTAGTAAGTGGAGCTAACTATGGCTACACCTTC.

This clonotype was detected a few times. The chain joins TRBV6-1 to TRBJ2-1; tentatively, D is TRBD1 (6 bases). The length of the CDR3 is 14 residues. V was shortened by 7 bases and J by 7 bases, with 17 bases between the two germline ends. The V gene's germline CDR1 is MNHNS and CDR2 SASEGT. The CDR3 coding sequence is TGTGCCAGCAACCCTAGCAGGGGTACGAATGAGCAGTTCTTC. Its protein is CASNPSRGTNEQFF.

The chain couples TRBV30 to TRBJ1-6; no definite D call. Deletions cut 1 base from V and 9 bases from J, with 10 bases between. Germline CDR1 GTSNPN, CDR2 SVGIG (reference sequence). The CDR3 spans 13 residues. CDR3 DNA: TGTGCCTGGAGTGAGAGAAGGAGTTCACCCCTCCACTTT. Amino acids: CAWSERRSSPLHF.

The chain has TRBV12-3 or TRBV12-4 and TRBJ2-3, with a tentative D call TRBD2 (5 bases). V was cut by 7 bases and J by 0 bases, with 11 bases left in between. This CDR3 spans 14 amino acids. The CDR3 region has the DNA TGTGCCAGCACCCCGGGGTCTAGCACAGATACGCAGTATTTT. Translated, it gives CASTPGSSTDTQYF.

The J gene is TRBJ1-2, the V gene TRBV20-1; the D gene is possibly TRBD1 (5 bases). CDR3 size: 11 residues. Germline V CDR1 and CDR2: DFQATT, SNEGSKA (reference sequence). Trimming pared 3 bases from V and 6 bases from J, leaving 8 bases between. CDR3 sequence reads: CSASAGNGYTF. The CDR3 DNA is TGCAGTGCTAGCGCAGGGAATGGCTACACCTTC.

This clonotype was observed a few times. The chain is built from TRBV2 and TRBJ1-5; D unclear. V lost 0 bases to trimming and J lost 4 bases, with 7 bases between them. The germline CDR1 and CDR2 sequences are SNHLY and FYNNEI. The CDR3 length is 14 residues. CDR3 in DNA: TGTGCCAGCAGTGAAGCGCGGGGAAATCAGCCCCAGCATTTT. It codes for CASSEARGNQPQHF.

This clonotype was detected only once. V gene TRBV5-1 combines with J gene TRBJ1-2; 8 bases line up with TRBD1. The CDR3 loop spans 14 amino acids. Trimming removed 2 bases from V and 7 bases from J; junction bases left unmatched: 7. CDR1 and CDR2 (germline): SGHRS, YFSETQ. CDR3 nucleotide sequence: TGCGCCAGCAGCTTATTGACAGGGGAGGGTGGCTACACCTTC. It codes for CASSLLTGEGGYTF.

The V gene is TRBV7-8, the J gene TRBJ2-2; D unresolved. The CDR3 extends over 17 amino acids. The germline V gene has CDR1 SGHVS and CDR2 FQNEAQ. Deletions cut 0 bases from V and 4 bases from J, with 15 bases between. The CDR3 sequence is CASSLAISRTGTGELFF. Written as DNA, the CDR3 is TGTGCCAGCAGCTTAGCGATCTCCCGAACGGGCACCGGGGAGCTGTTTTTT.

This clonotype was observed many times. J is TRBJ2-1 and V is TRBV25-1; D gene ambiguous. V lost 6 bases, J lost 4 bases, and 4 bases lay in between. CDR3 length equals 11 residues. Germline CDR1 MGHDK, CDR2 SYGVNS. The CDR3 DNA sequence: TGTGCCAGCAGCAGGTACAATGAGCAGTTCTTC. Protein sequence: CASSRYNEQFF.

This clonotype showed up just a few times. The genes are TRBV19 and TRBJ2-2; 11 positions agree with TRBD2. The junction had 5 bases not matched to a gene; V was cut back by 4 bases and J by 4 bases. Germline V lookup: CDR1 LNHDA, CDR2 SQIVND (reference sequence). CDR3 length: 16 amino acids. This CDR3 is CASSTLAGGFTGELFF. The DNA for the CDR3 is TGTGCCAGTAGTACCCTAGCGGGGGGTTTCACCGGGGAGCTGTTTTTT. Combining the CDR3 with reference TRBV19 and TRBJ2-2 gives the whole variable domain DGGITQSPKYLFRKEGQNVTLSCEQNLNHDAMYWYRQDPGQGLRLIYYSQIVNDFQKGDIAEGYSVSREKKESFPLTVTSAQKNPTAFYLCASSTLAGGFTGELFFGEGSRLTVL.

The J gene is TRBJ2-1, the V gene TRBV9; TRBD2 matches 14 bases. CDR1 and CDR2 (germline): SGDLS, YYNGEE. This CDR3 contains 15 residues. V lost 3 bases, J lost 4 bases, and 0 bases stayed unmatched. CDR3 bases: TGTGCCAGCAGCGGGACTAGCGGGAGGTACAATGAGCAGTTCTTC. It is translated as CASSGTSGRYNEQFF. The entire variable domain, with the rest obtained from reference TRBV9 and TRBJ2-1, is as follows: DSGVTQTPKHLITATGQRVTLRCSPRSGDLSVYWYQQSLDQGLQFLIQYYNGEERAKGNILERFSAQQFPDLHSELNLSSLELGDSALYFCASSGTSGRYNEQFFGPGTRLTVL.

The chain uses TRBV20-1 and TRBJ2-7; 7 bases align to TRBD2. CDR3 length equals 13 residues. Germline V CDR1 and CDR2: DFQATT, SNEGSKA (reference sequence). With 3 bases clipped from V and 2 bases from J, the junction kept 4 bases outside the gene matches. The CDR3 DNA reads TGCAGTGCTAGCCAGCGGGGACCCTACGAGCAGTACTTC. Protein sequence: CSASQRGPYEQYF.

This clonotype was counted a few times. CDR3 residues: CATSAVRLAGDPGELFF. In DNA form, the CDR3 reads TGTGCCACCAGTGCGGTAAGGCTAGCGGGAGATCCCGGGGAGCTGTTTTTT. The V and J genes are TRBV24-1 and TRBJ2-2; 10 nucleotides line up with TRBD2. After removal of 5 bases from V and 6 bases from J, the junction contained 11 bases not matched to a gene. The length of the CDR3 is 17 residues. Germline-derived CDR1 and CDR2 are KGHDR and SFDVKD.

This clonotype was detected a few times. The chain links TRBV2 to TRBJ2-5, with D hard to call. Germline V gene lookup returns CDR1 SNHLY and CDR2 FYNNEI. V was cut by 8 bases and J by 5 bases, with 15 bases left in between. CDR3 length: 13 amino acids. DNA for the CDR3: TGTGCCAGCCTAGGAAAAATATCTGAGACCCAGTACTTC. Translation: CASLGKISETQYF.

CDR3 coding DNA: TGTGCCAGCGGCGCCTACGAGCAGTACTTC. Its protein product is CASGAYEQYF. The chain employs TRBV6-5 and TRBJ2-7; no firm D call. The CDR3 length is 10 residues. The V end lost 8 bases, the J end lost 2 bases, and 4 bases lay between the germline ends. Germline V lookup: CDR1 MNHEY, CDR2 SVGAGI.

Of note for this clonotype: A junction boundary mismatches the germline segment, possibly from a read error. This rearrangement joins TRBV30 to TRBJ2-5, with D maybe TRBD2 (7 bases). CDR3 length: 14 amino acids. Germline V gene sequence: CDR1 GTSNPN, CDR2 SVGIG (reference sequence). DNA for the CDR3: TGTGCCTGGAGTGTGGGGGGGCCGTCAGAGACCCAATACTTC. This gives the protein CAWSVGGPSETQYF.

A word on this clonotype: One end of the junction fails to match germline, which may point to a read error. V usage is TRBV7-8 and J usage is TRBJ2-5; 11 bases are shared with TRBD1. The DNA matches TRBJ2-1 better at its end, which makes the J call doubtful. CDR1 SGHVS and CDR2 FQNEAQ come from the germline V gene. The length of the CDR3 is 16 residues. As DNA, the CDR3 is TGCGCCAGCAGCCTAAGGACAGGGGGCTTAGGGTATGAGCAGTTCTTC. Amino acid sequence: CASSLRTGGLGYEQFF.

V and J are TRBV7-3 and TRBJ2-5; D is perhaps TRBD2 (5 bases). The ends were cut back, 5 bases at V and 1 base at J, with 8 bases in the middle. CDR1 is SGHTA, CDR2 FQGTGA, per germline. The CDR3 is made up of 13 amino acids. The CDR3 sequence is CASSPGTQETQYF. The CDR3 DNA follows: TGTGCCAGCAGCCCGGGAACCCAAGAGACCCAGTACTTC.